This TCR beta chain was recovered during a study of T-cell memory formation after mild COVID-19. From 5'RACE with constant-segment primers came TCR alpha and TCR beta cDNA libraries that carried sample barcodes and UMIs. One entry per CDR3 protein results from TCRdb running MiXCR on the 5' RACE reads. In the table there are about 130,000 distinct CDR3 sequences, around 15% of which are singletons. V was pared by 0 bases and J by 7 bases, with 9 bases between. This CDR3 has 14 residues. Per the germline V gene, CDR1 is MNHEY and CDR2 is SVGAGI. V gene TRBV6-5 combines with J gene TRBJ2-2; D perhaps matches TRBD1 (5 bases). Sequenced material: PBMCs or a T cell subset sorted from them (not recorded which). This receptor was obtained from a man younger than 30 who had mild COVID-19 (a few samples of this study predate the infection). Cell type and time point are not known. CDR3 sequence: CASSYSGAVGELFF. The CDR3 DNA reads TGTGCCAGCAGTTACTCTGGGGCTGTCGGGGAGCTGTTTTTT.